Given below is one T cell receptor beta chain in context. Produced via immunoSEQ multiplex PCR; TCRdb's table is partial and in-frame only. Counted here are 120,000 or so clones, around 85% occurring once; the ten biggest clones make up 9% to 9.5%. These data originate in a study of T cell responses to AZD1222 COVID-19 vaccine. The length of the CDR3 is 16 residues. CDR1 SGHNT and CDR2 YYREEE come from the germline V gene (reference sequence). Between the trimmed V and J ends, which lost 4 bases and 3 bases, there was a span of 18 bases. The sample consisted of peripheral blood, taken on day 0 of AZD1222 vaccination. The sequence came from an adult in good health. V and J are TRBV5-4 and TRBJ2-3; D gene uncertain. The chain's CDR3 is CASSEDGRMRTDTQYF. DNA of the CDR3: TGTGCCAGCAGCGAAGACGGCAGGATGAGAACAGATACGCAGTATTTT.